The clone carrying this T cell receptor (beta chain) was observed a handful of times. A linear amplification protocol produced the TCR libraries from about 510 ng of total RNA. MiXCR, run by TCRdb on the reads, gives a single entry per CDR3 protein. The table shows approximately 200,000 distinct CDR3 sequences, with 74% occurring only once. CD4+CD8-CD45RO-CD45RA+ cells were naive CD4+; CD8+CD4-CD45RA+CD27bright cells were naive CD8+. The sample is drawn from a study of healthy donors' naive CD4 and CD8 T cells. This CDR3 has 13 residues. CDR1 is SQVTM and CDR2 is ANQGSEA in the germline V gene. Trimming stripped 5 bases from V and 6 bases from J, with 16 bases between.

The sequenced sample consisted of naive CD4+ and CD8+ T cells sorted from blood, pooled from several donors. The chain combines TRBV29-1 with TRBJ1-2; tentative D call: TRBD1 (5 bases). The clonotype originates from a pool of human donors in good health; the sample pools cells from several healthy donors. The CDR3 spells CSVNAGVPHGYTF. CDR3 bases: TGCAGCGTTAACGCGGGGGTCCCCCATGGCTACACCTTC.